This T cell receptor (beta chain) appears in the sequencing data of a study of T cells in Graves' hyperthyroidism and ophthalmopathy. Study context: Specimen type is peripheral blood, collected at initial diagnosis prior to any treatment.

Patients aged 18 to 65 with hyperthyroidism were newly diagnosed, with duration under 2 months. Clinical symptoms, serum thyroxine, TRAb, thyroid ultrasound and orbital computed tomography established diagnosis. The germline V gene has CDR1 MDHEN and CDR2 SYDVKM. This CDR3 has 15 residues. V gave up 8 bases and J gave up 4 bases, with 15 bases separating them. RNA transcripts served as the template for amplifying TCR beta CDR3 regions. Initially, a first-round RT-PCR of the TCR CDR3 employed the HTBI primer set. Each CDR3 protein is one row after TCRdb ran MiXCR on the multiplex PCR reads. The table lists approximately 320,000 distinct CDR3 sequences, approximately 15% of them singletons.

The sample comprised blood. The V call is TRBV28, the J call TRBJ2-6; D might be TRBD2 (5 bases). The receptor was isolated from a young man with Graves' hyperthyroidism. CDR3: CASQPAGTGANVLTF. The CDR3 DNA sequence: TGTGCCAGCCAACCCGCGGGTACCGGGGCCAACGTCCTGACTTTC.